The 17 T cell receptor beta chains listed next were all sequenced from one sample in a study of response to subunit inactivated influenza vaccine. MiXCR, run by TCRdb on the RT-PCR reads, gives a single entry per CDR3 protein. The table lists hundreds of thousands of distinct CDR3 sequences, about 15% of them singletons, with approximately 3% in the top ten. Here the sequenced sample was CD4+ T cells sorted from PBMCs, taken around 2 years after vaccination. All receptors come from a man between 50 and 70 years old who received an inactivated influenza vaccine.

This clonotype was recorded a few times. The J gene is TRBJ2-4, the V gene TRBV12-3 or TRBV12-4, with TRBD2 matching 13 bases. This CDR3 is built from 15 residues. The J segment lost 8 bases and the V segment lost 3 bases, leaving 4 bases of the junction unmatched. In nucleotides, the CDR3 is TGTGCCAGCAGTTTTACTAGCGGGGGGGCGGACATTCAGTACTTC. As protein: CASSFTSGGADIQYF.

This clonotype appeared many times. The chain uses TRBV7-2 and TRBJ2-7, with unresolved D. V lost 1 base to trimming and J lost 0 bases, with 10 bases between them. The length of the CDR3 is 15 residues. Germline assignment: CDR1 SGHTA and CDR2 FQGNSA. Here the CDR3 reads CASSLGRMSSYEQYF. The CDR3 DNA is TGTGCCAGCAGCTTAGGACGGATGAGCTCCTACGAGCAGTACTTC.

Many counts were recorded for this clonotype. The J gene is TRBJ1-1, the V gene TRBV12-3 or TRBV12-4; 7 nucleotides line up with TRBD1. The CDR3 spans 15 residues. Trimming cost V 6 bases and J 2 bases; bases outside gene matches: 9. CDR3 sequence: CASSQGGGGNTEAFF. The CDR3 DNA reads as TGTGCCAGCAGCCAGGGGGGAGGGGGCAACACTGAAGCTTTCTTT.

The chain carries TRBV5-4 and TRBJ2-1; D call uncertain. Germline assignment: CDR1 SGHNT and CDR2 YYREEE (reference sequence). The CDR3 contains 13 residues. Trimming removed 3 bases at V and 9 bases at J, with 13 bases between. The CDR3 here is CASSWEEGFEQFF. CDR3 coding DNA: TGTGCCAGCAGCTGGGAAGAAGGTTTTGAGCAGTTCTTC.

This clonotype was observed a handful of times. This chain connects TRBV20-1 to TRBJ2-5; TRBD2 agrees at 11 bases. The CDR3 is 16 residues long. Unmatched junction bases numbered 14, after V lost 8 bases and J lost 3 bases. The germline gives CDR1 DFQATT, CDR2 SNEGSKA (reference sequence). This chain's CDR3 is CSTYSFTSGSEETQYF. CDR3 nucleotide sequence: TGCAGTACTTACAGCTTCACTAGCGGGAGCGAAGAGACCCAGTACTTC.

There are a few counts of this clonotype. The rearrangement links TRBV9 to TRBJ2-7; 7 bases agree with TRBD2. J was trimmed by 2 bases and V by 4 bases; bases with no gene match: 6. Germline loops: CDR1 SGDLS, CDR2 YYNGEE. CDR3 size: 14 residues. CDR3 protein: CASSSRLAPYEQYF. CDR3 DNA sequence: TGTGCCAGCAGCTCGCGACTAGCTCCCTACGAGCAGTACTTC.

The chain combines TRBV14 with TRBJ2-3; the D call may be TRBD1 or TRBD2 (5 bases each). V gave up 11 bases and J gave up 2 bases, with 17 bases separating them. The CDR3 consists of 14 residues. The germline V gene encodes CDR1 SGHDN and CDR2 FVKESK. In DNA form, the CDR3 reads TGTGCCTCCGATGGGGGTTCCTCCACAGATACGCAGTATTTT. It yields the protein CASDGGSSTDTQYF.

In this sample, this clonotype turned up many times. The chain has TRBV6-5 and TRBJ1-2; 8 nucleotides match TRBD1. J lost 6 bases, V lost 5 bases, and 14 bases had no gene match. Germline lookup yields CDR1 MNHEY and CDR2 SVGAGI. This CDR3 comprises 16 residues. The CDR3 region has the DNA TGTGCCAGCAGTACTGCTGCGACAGGACAGGGTCATGGCTACACCTTC. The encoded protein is CASSTAATGQGHGYTF.

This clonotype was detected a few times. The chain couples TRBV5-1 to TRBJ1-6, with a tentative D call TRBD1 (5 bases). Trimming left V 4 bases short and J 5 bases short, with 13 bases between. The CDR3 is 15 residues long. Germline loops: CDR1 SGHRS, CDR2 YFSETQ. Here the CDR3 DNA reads TGCGCCAGCAGCGGGGACGGCCTGGATAATTCACCCCTCCACTTT. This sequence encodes CASSGDGLDNSPLHF.

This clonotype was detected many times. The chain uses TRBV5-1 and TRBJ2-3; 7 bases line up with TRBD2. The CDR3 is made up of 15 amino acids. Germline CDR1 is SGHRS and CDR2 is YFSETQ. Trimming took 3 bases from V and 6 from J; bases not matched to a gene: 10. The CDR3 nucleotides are TGCGCCAGCAGCTCCGGGACGACGGGGGGTGATACGCAGTATTTT. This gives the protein CASSSGTTGGDTQYF.

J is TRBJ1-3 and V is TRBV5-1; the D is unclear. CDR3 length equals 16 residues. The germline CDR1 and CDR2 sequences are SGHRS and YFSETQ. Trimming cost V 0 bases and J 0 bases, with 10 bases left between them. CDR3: CASSLAGSISGNTIYF. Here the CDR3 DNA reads TGCGCCAGCAGCTTGGCAGGCTCCATCTCTGGAAACACCATATATTTT.

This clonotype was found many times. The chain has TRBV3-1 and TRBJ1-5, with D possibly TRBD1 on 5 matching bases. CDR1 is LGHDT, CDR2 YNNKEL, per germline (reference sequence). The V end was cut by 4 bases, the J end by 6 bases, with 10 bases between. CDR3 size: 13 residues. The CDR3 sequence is CASSLQATQPQHF. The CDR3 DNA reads TGTGCCAGCAGCCTACAGGCCACTCAGCCCCAGCATTTT. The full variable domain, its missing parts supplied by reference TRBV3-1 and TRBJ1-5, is DTAVSQTPKYLVTQMGNDKSIKCEQNLGHDTMYWYKQDSKKFLKIMFSYNNKELIINETVPNRFSPKSPDKAHLNLHINSLELGDSAVYFCASSLQATQPQHFGDGTRLSIL.

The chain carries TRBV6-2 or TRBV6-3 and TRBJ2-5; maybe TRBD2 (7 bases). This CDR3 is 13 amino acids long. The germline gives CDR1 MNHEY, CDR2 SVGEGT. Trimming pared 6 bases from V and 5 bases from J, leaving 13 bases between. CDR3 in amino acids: CASSTGGHETQYF. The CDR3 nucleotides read TGTGCCAGCAGCACGGGGGGCCACGAGACCCAGTACTTC.

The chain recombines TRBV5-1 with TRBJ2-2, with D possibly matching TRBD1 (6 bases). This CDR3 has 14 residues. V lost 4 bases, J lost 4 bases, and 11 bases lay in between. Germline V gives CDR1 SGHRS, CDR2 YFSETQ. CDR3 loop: CASSDGQFTGELFF. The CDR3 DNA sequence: TGCGCCAGCAGCGACGGACAGTTCACCGGGGAGCTGTTTTTT.

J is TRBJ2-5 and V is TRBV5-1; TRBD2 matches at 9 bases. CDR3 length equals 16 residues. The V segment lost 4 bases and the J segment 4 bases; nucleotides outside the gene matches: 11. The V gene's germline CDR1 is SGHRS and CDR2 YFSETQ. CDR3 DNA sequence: TGCGCCAGCAGCCCGGGACTAGCCCGTTTTGGAGAGACCCAGTACTTC. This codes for CASSPGLARFGETQYF.

Here the CDR3 reads CASSLMGVNYGYTF. The CDR3 nucleotides read TGTGCCAGCAGCTTAATGGGGGTTAACTATGGCTACACCTTC. This rearrangement joins TRBV7-2 to TRBJ1-2; weak D call: TRBD1 (5 bases). Germline lookup yields CDR1 SGHTA and CDR2 FQGNSA. The V and J ends lost 2 bases and 1 base respectively, with 8 bases between them. This CDR3 contains 14 residues.

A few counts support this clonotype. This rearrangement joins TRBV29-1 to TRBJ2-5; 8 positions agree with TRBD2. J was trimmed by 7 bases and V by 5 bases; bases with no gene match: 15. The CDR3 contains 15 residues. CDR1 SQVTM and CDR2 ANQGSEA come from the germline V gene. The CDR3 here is CSVLPSLAGRGTQYF. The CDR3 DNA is TGCAGCGTTCTTCCGAGTCTAGCGGGCAGGGGGACCCAGTACTTC.